This T cell receptor beta chain was identified during a study of T-cell reconstitution after alpha-beta-depleted transplantation in children. Using unique molecular identifiers, the investigators prepared the TCRbeta library. TCRdb reprocessed the PCR reads via MiXCR and lists one record per CDR3 protein. The sample shows just over 950,000 distinct CDR3 sequences, 25% to 35% of them seen only once. Whole-study findings and limits: Surviving recipient cells, namely T cells and thymic progenitors, were the source of high day-60 TCRbeta diversity in some patients. By one year post-transplant, T-cell counts and diversity largely arose from T cells that were newly produced. Alpha-beta T cells about two months after transplant reportedly derived from several hundred expanded graft clones.

Trimming took 3 bases from V and 1 from J, leaving 9 bases between them. Germline V gene lookup returns CDR1 DFQATT and CDR2 SNEGSKA (reference sequence). This CDR3 has 13 amino acids. Turning to this clonotype: The target antigen is unknown.

The sequence derives from a boy younger than two who had a stem cell transplant for SCID, so the T cells may come from the graft donor. V is TRBV20-1 and J is TRBJ2-5, with D uncertain. Sample: PBMCs, mostly from graft donor cells, taken 360 days after TCRalphabeta/CD19-depleted stem cell transplant. Here the CDR3 reads CSARSPTQETQYF. The CDR3 DNA sequence: TGCAGTGCTAGGTCGCCCACCCAAGAGACCCAGTACTTC.